A selection of T cell receptor beta chains follows, all from one sample in a study of blood T cell repertoires in COVID-19. The protocol was immunoSEQ multiplex PCR, while the TCRdb copy is restricted to in-frame clones and leaves out a portion. Of some 200,000 clones listed, approximately 90% are singletons. Sample: peripheral blood. These receptors originate from a man aged 65-85 years with acute or convalescent COVID-19. CDR3s include the opening cysteine and the closing phenylalanine or tryptophan. The D gene is left open where the match is weak. A row's size may be missing; if present it is once, few, many or a size class.

D: TRBD1; size: -; J: TRBJ1-1; V: TRBV28; length: 15; CDR3: CASSFDRVRNTEAFF; DNA: TGTGCCAGCAGTTTCGACAGGGTAAGGAACACTGAAGCTTTCTTT
D: -; size: -; J: TRBJ2-3; V: TRBV2; length: 14; CDR3: CASGGASLTDTQYF; DNA: TGTGCCAGTGGGGGGGCTAGCCTCACAGATACGCAGTATTTT
D: TRBD1; size: -; J: TRBJ1-4; V: TRBV19; length: 13; CDR3: CASSDRGGEKLFF; DNA: TGTGCCAGTAGCGACAGGGGGGGTGAAAAACTGTTTTTT
D: TRBD1; size: -; J: TRBJ2-1; V: TRBV9; length: 15; CDR3: CASSQTGTGYREQFF; DNA: TGTGCCAGCAGCCAAACCGGGACAGGGTACAGGGAGCAGTTCTTC
D: TRBD2; size: -; J: TRBJ2-2; V: TRBV11-2; length: 15; CDR3: CASSRLAGGSGELFF; DNA: TGTGCCAGCAGCCGACTAGCGGGAGGGTCCGGGGAGCTGTTTTTT
D: -; size: -; J: TRBJ2-3; V: TRBV7-2; length: 14; CDR3: CASSPEWATDTQYF; DNA: TGTGCCAGCAGCCCAGAATGGGCAACAGATACGCAGTATTTT
D: TRBD1; size: once; J: TRBJ1-5; V: TRBV18; length: 15; CDR3: CASSQVQGVGQPQHF; DNA: TGTGCCAGCTCACAGGTCCAGGGGGTCGGTCAGCCCCAGCATTTT
D: TRBD2; size: -; J: TRBJ2-7; V: TRBV5-4; length: 14; CDR3: CASSLDSGSYEQYF; DNA: TGTGCCAGCAGCTTGGATAGCGGGAGTTACGAGCAGTACTTC
D: TRBD1; size: -; J: TRBJ1-2; V: TRBV27; length: 14; CDR3: CASSSTGGIYGYTF; DNA: TGTGCCAGCAGTTCCACAGGGGGTATCTATGGCTACACCTTC
D: -; size: once; J: TRBJ2-1; V: TRBV4-2; length: 14; CDR3: CASSPGGSYNEQFF; DNA: TGTGCCAGCAGCCCCGGTGGCTCCTACAATGAGCAGTTCTTC
D: -; size: -; J: TRBJ1-4; V: TRBV28; length: 13; CDR3: CASKAGKNEKLFF; DNA: TGTGCCAGCAAGGCAGGGAAAAATGAAAAACTGTTTTTT
D: -; size: once; J: TRBJ1-3; V: TRBV3-1/TRBV3-2; length: 14; CDR3: CASSPLSSGNTIYF; DNA: TGTGCCAGCAGTCCTCTAAGCTCTGGAAACACCATATATTTT
D: TRBD2; size: once; J: TRBJ2-5; V: TRBV19; length: 17; CDR3: CASSRGLGLAGGETQYF; DNA: TGTGCCAGTAGTAGGGGACTTGGACTAGCGGGAGGAGAGACCCAGTACTTC
D: -; size: -; J: TRBJ2-3; V: TRBV7-6; length: 14; CDR3: CASSLRLGKDTQYF; DNA: TGTGCCAGCAGCTTAAGACTGGGTAAAGATACGCAGTATTTT
D: -; size: once; J: TRBJ2-2; V: TRBV11-3; length: 13; CDR3: CASSSSQTGELFF; DNA: TGTGCCAGCAGCTCATCCCAGACCGGGGAGCTGTTTTTT
D: -; size: -; J: TRBJ2-2; V: TRBV5-1; length: 14; CDR3: CASRGQGNTGELFF; DNA: TGCGCCAGCAGGGGGCAGGGGAACACCGGGGAGCTGTTTTTT
D: -; size: -; J: TRBJ1-5; V: TRBV2; length: 13; CDR3: CASTSGGSQPQHF; DNA: TGTGCCAGCACTTCGGGGGGCAGCCAGCCCCAGCATTTT
D: -; size: -; J: TRBJ2-4; V: TRBV10-1; length: 14; CDR3: CATPGRAGKNIQYF; DNA: TGCGCCACCCCCGGCCGCGCGGGCAAAAACATTCAGTACTTC